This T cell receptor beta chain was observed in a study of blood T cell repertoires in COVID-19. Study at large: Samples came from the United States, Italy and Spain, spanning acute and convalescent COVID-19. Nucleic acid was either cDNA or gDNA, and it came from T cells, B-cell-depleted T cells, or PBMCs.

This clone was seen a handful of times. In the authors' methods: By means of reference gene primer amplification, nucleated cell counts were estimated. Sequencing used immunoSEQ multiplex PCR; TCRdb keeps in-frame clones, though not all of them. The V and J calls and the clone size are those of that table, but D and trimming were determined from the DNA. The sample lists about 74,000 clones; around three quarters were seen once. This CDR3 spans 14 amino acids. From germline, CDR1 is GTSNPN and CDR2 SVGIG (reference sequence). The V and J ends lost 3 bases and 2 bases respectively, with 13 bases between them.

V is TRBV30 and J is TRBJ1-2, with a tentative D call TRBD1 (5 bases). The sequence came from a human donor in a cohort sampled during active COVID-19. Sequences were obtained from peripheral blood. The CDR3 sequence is CAWSTGGDNYGYTF. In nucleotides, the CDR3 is TGTGCCTGGAGCACGGGGGGGGACAACTATGGCTACACCTTC.